This passage covers 23 T cell receptor beta chains from one sample sequenced in a study of blood T cell repertoires in COVID-19. TCRdb's copy holds only in-frame clones and misses some; the assay was immunoSEQ multiplex PCR. The repertoire holds roughly 70,000 clones, with 80% as singletons. The sample consisted of peripheral blood. The origin of the receptors is a man in his sixties or seventies who had recovered from COVID-19.

The V gene is TRBV11-2, the J gene TRBJ2-1; perhaps TRBD2 as D (5 bases). The V gene's germline CDR1 is SGHAT and CDR2 FQNNGV. V lost 7 bases, J lost 0 bases, and 13 bases lay in between. The CDR3 extends over 15 amino acids. CDR3 sequence reads: CASNERTASYNEQFF. For the CDR3, the DNA is TGTGCCAGCAACGAGCGGACTGCCTCCTACAATGAGCAGTTCTTC.

The J gene is TRBJ2-3, the V gene TRBV28, with 7 nucleotides matching TRBD2. Looked up from germline, CDR1 is MDHEN and CDR2 is SYDVKM. The trim removed 6 bases at V and 2 bases at J, leaving 5 bases unmatched. This CDR3 has 14 residues. CDR3: CASSPSGSTDTQYF. The CDR3 nucleotides are TGTGCCAGCAGCCCTAGCGGATCCACAGATACGCAGTATTTT.

The chain links TRBV24-1 to TRBJ2-1; D is possibly TRBD2 (6 bases). Germline V gene data show CDR1 as KGHDR and CDR2 as SFDVKD. There are 14 residues in the CDR3. The germline V and J ends were trimmed by 7 bases and 4 bases, with 13 bases remaining between them. CDR3 coding DNA: TGTGCCACCAGAGCAACGGCGGGATACAATGAGCAGTTCTTC. Protein product: CATRATAGYNEQFF.

The chain employs TRBV18 and TRBJ1-5, with TRBD1 as a possible D gene (6 bases). V was pared by 4 bases and J by 4 bases, with 8 bases between. The V gene's germline CDR1 is KGHSH and CDR2 LQKENI. This CDR3 comprises 13 residues. The CDR3 region is CASSLQGNQPQHF. The CDR3 bases are TGTGCCAGCTCACTGCAGGGGAATCAGCCCCAGCATTTT.

J is TRBJ2-7 and V is TRBV7-9; 9 nucleotides line up with TRBD1. V was pared by 3 bases and J by 7 bases, with 10 bases of the junction left unmatched. The CDR3 has 15 residues. Germline V gives CDR1 SEHNR, CDR2 FQNEAQ (reference sequence). The CDR3 region is CASSFRDRADREQYF. CDR3 DNA sequence: TGTGCCAGCAGCTTCCGGGACAGGGCTGATAGGGAGCAGTACTTC.

This rearrangement joins TRBV4-3 to TRBJ2-7, with D perhaps TRBD2 (6 bases). The CDR3 totals 13 residues. Germline V lookup: CDR1 LGHNA, CDR2 YSLEER. V shed 1 base and J shed 6 bases, with 10 bases lying between them. The CDR3 nucleotides are TGCGCCAGCAGCCAAGTCCCCGGGGGCGAGCAGTACTTC. This gives the protein CASSQVPGGEQYF.

This chain uses TRBV29-1 with TRBJ1-2; the D is unclear. Trimming removed 1 base from V and 8 bases from J, with 14 bases in between. The germline CDR1 and CDR2 sequences are SQVTM and ANQGSEA. This CDR3 is built from 13 residues. CDR3 region: CSVEAQNSIGYTF. DNA for the CDR3: TGCAGCGTTGAAGCTCAGAACAGTATCGGCTACACCTTC.

The J gene is TRBJ1-5, the V gene TRBV28; D is undetermined. The CDR3 covers 15 residues. Germline V gene data show CDR1 as MDHEN and CDR2 as SYDVKM. With 4 bases removed from V and 6 bases from J, the gap between germline ends came to 16 bases. The CDR3 here is CASSSSAGTGQPQHF. As DNA, the CDR3 is TGTGCCAGCAGTTCCAGTGCGGGTACGGGTCAGCCCCAGCATTTT.

In its sample, this clone was seen a few times. V is TRBV15 and J is TRBJ1-1; D possibly corresponds to TRBD1 (6 bases). CDR1 and CDR2 (germline): LNHNV, YYDKDF (reference sequence). This CDR3 has 15 residues. Trimming stripped 1 base from V and 1 base from J, with 10 bases between. CDR3 in amino acids: CATSRGGGANTEAFF. The CDR3 region has the DNA TGTGCCACCAGCAGAGGAGGGGGGGCGAACACTGAAGCTTTCTTT.

This chain links TRBV4-3 with TRBJ1-2; D is undetermined. V gave up 1 base and J gave up 4 bases, with 10 bases separating them. This CDR3 comprises 14 residues. In germline, CDR1 is LGHNA, CDR2 YSLEER. The CDR3: CASSQGPGFYGYTF. CDR3 DNA: TGCGCCAGCAGCCAAGGTCCCGGGTTCTATGGCTACACCTTC.

This clone has just one count. This chain connects TRBV11-3 to TRBJ1-4, with 7 positions matching TRBD1. V gave up 0 bases and J gave up 5 bases; unmatched junction bases: 3. This CDR3 spans 15 amino acids. From germline, CDR1 is SGHNT and CDR2 YENEEA. In nucleotides, the CDR3 is TGTGCCAGCAGCTTAGATGGGACAGTCAATGAAAAACTGTTTTTT. Its translation is CASSLDGTVNEKLFF.

This chain links TRBV5-1 with TRBJ2-1; 11 bases are shared with TRBD2. Germline CDR1 SGHRS, CDR2 YFSETQ. This CDR3 contains 16 residues. V lost 4 bases and J lost 0; bases outside the gene matches: 3. The CDR3 spells CASSETSGVSYNEQFF. The CDR3 DNA follows: TGCGCCAGCAGCGAGACTAGCGGGGTCTCCTACAATGAGCAGTTCTTC.

The CDR3 DNA is TGTGCCAGCAGCTTTTGGGGGCTAGGGGAAAATGAGCAGTTCTTC. Encoded protein: CASSFWGLGENEQFF. This chain joins TRBV7-2 and TRBJ2-1; D is possibly TRBD1 (6 bases). V gave up 3 bases and J gave up 7 bases, with 16 bases separating them. Germline V gives CDR1 SGHTA, CDR2 FQGNSA. There are 15 residues in the CDR3.

This sequence joins TRBV5-4 and TRBJ2-7; 7 bases fit TRBD1. Looked up from germline, CDR1 is SGHNT and CDR2 is YYREEE (reference sequence). J was trimmed by 0 bases and V by 2 bases; bases with no gene match: 5. The CDR3 has 15 amino acids. CDR3 in amino acids: CASSFPGQPSYEQYF. As DNA, the CDR3 is TGTGCCAGCAGCTTCCCGGGACAGCCCTCCTACGAGCAGTACTTC.

This chain connects TRBV7-2 to TRBJ1-1; possibly TRBD1 for D (5 bases). V shed 5 bases and J shed 8 bases, with 15 bases lying between them. The germline CDR1 and CDR2 sequences are SGHTA and FQGNSA. The CDR3 is 13 residues long. CDR3 sequence (DNA): TGTGCCAGCAGCCAGCGGGGCCGAACCGAAGCTTTCTTT. This translates into CASSQRGRTEAFF.

The V call is TRBV7-9, the J call TRBJ2-5, with 9 bases aligning to TRBD1. The CDR3 runs to 15 residues. The J segment lost 5 bases and the V segment lost 5 bases, leaving 9 bases of the junction unmatched. Germline CDR1 and CDR2: SEHNR and FQNEAQ (reference sequence). The CDR3 DNA reads TGTGCCAGCAGCCAGACAGGGGGGGAGGTGGAGACCCAGTACTTC. Translation gives CASSQTGGEVETQYF.

This clone was recorded a few times. The J gene is TRBJ1-4, the V gene TRBV11-3; 7 bases line up with TRBD1. CDR1 is SGHNT, CDR2 YENEEA, per germline. The CDR3 covers 16 residues. The junction had 3 bases not matched to a gene; V was cut back by 1 base and J by 1 base. The CDR3 spells CASSLAAGGTNEKLFF. DNA for the CDR3: TGTGCCAGCAGCTTAGCGGCAGGGGGAACTAATGAAAAACTGTTTTTT.

The V gene is TRBV18, the J gene TRBJ2-7; 9 bases are shared with TRBD1. The CDR3 loop spans 14 amino acids. J gave up 6 bases and V 2 bases, and 5 bases lay outside the gene matches. Germline V gives CDR1 KGHSH, CDR2 LQKENI. The CDR3 is CASSPGTGIIEQYF. CDR3 in DNA: TGTGCCAGCTCACCAGGGACAGGGATCATCGAGCAGTACTTC.

This clone was seen a handful of times. The chain joins TRBV4-1 to TRBJ1-2; TRBD1 agrees at 9 bases. This CDR3 spans 15 amino acids. Germline assignment: CDR1 MGHRA and CDR2 YSYEKL. V shed 4 bases, J shed 7 bases, and the junction held 10 bases outside the gene matches. CDR3 bases: TGCGCCAGCAGCCTCGACACCGGGACAGGGATTGGCTACACCTTC. This sequence encodes CASSLDTGTGIGYTF.

The table lists this clone with a few counts. The chain recombines TRBV7-2 with TRBJ1-4; D uncertain. Germline loops: CDR1 SGHTA, CDR2 FQGNSA. V was pared by 5 bases and J by 7 bases, with 17 bases between. This CDR3 is 15 amino acids long. CDR3 bases: TGTGCCAGCAGCCCGACGTTGACCGCGGGTGAAAAACTGTTTTTT. Its protein product is CASSPTLTAGEKLFF.

The V and J genes are TRBV19 and TRBJ2-3; 9 bases align to TRBD1. The CDR3 spans 16 residues. Germline CDR1 reads LNHDA; CDR2 reads SQIVND (reference sequence). The trim removed 5 bases at V and 4 bases at J, leaving 10 bases unmatched. Written as DNA, the CDR3 is TGTGCCAGTAGTGTACCGGGACAGGGTGTCCCAGATACGCAGTATTTT. Encoded protein: CASSVPGQGVPDTQYF.

This rearrangement joins TRBV6-2 or TRBV6-3 to TRBJ1-1; 7 bases are shared with TRBD1. This CDR3 is built from 13 residues. The V gene's germline CDR1 is MNHEY and CDR2 SVGEGT. V lost 5 bases to trimming and J lost 9 bases; unmatched junction nucleotides: 9. The CDR3 loop reads CASSRDRGSKAFF. For the CDR3, the DNA is TGTGCCAGCAGTCGGGACAGAGGGTCTAAAGCTTTCTTT.

This chain connects TRBV11-3 to TRBJ2-7; 8 bases line up with TRBD1. J lost 5 bases, V lost 5 bases, and 8 bases had no gene match. CDR1 and CDR2 from the germline V gene are SGHNT and YENEEA. This CDR3 is built from 14 residues. CDR3 residues: CASSVGQGSDEQYF. Written as DNA, the CDR3 is TGTGCCAGCAGCGTCGGACAGGGATCCGACGAGCAGTACTTC.